This T cell receptor beta chain was found in a study of blood T cell repertoires in COVID-19. Some clones are missing from TCRdb's copy, which holds only in-frame ones; the method was immunoSEQ multiplex PCR. The sample holds about 360,000 clones; 88% are singletons and the top ten take over 2%. Trimming took 5 bases from V and 11 from J; bases not matched to a gene: 3. Germline loops: CDR1 SEHNR, CDR2 FQNEAQ (reference sequence). The length of the CDR3 is 12 residues. This rearrangement joins TRBV7-9 to TRBJ1-4; TRBD1 agrees at 9 bases. Sequenced material: PBMCs or T cells enriched from blood (not recorded which). The clonotype originates from a woman aged 40 to 50 with acute COVID-19. DNA for the CDR3: TGTGCCAGCAGCACTGGGACAGGGAAACTGTTTTTT. This encodes CASSTGTGKLFF.